This T cell receptor (beta chain) was obtained from a study of CD8 T cells in Susac syndrome. As for the study in general: Blood was drawn from Susac syndrome patients while they were therapy-naive, on corticosteroids, or on intravenous immunoglobulin alone.

RNA totalling roughly 0.45 to 1 ug underwent reverse transcription with random hexamers. Via MiXCR, TCRdb re-called the immunoSEQ multiplex PCR reads, giving one row per CDR3 protein. The profile shows 75,000 or so distinct CDR3 sequences, 94% of them singletons. The germline V gene has CDR1 MNHEY and CDR2 SMNVEV (reference sequence). Trimming stripped 6 bases from V and 3 bases from J, with 9 bases between. This CDR3 comprises 12 residues. Findings of the study overall: In total CD8+ repertoires, over 15 Susac-specific public clones were found, and in CD8+ TEMRA repertoires, five were found.

In regard to this clonotype: Its cognate antigen is unknown.

Sequences were obtained from CD8+ T cells from PBMCs. The source is a human donor with Susac syndrome. V usage is TRBV27 and J usage is TRBJ2-7; no clear D. DNA of the CDR3: TGTGCCAGCAGAGGCGGTCTCTACGAGCAGTACTTC. Encoded protein: CASRGGLYEQYF.